Detailed here is one TCR beta chain. Its antigen target is currently unknown. No quality values exist for individual bases; no much larger clone is one base distant. Collaborating institutions collected whole blood in K2EDTA tubes following their own protocols. For TCRbeta analysis, collaborator samples were shipped as frozen whole blood, as isolated PBMCs, or as DNA extracted from either sample type. This entry is derived from a study of blood T cell repertoires in COVID-19 (dated by TCRdb to about 2020). With regard to the full study: Samples from collaborators originated in the United States, Italy and Spain and spanned both the acute and convalescent phases of COVID-19. A freely available public database, intended as a resource for researchers studying the immune response to SARS-CoV-2, is where the repertoires were released. Deeply sampled blood TCRbeta repertoires from subjects exposed to, actively infected with, or recovered from COVID-19 were included in the dataset. Nearly every sample came with metadata listing a de-identified subject ID, COVID-19 status, age in years and sex. HLA class I and class II types, where available, came from metadata supplied by the sample provider rather than from assay-based typing. The prospective study material was composed of cDNA or gDNA derived from T cells, B-cell-depleted T cells, or PBMCs. The samples were drawn from two sources: the first 160 participants of the ongoing ImmuneRACE study, and 1,000 to 1,500 subjects contributed by 6 global collaborators.

Reading from cysteine to phenylalanine, the CDR3 counts 18 amino acids. CDR3 DNA only is kept here, 54 bases in frame from base 1. V drops 0 bases and J drops 2 bases, leaving 18 bases in between. Overall study results and their limits: Clinical and demographic metadata were provided uncurated, with the amount varying by source and participant.

TCRbeta CDR3 regions were amplified from genomic DNA by means of the immunoSEQ Assay, a bias-controlled multiplex PCR. The source study handled its data this way. The number of nucleated cells in each sample was estimated from the amplification of reference gene primers within the assay. To quantify the absolute abundance of each unique TCRbeta CDR3 rearrangement, sequence reads were collapsed and filtered. Productive Simpson clonality was computed per sample as the square root of Simpson's diversity index over productive rearrangements. TCRdb holds this immuneACCESS table with in-frame rearrangements only. Some clones are missing; in checked studies, unresolved V genes explain under half, and the rest has no known cause. Clonal size and the V and J genes are those of that table, whereas D and trimming came from the DNA. This sample has 470,000 or so clones in its table, and roughly 85% of those were observed once. More than 3% of the sample lies in the top ten.

Sample: peripheral blood. The chain couples TRBV23-1 to TRBJ2-3; tentative D gene TRBD2, with 5 bases matching. TRBV23-1 is an ORF for which the function is uncertain. This TCR was recovered from a human donor in a cohort sampled during active COVID-19. CDR3 sequence: CASSQSPEGPGATDTQYF. The bases are TGCGCCAGCAGTCAATCTCCAGAGGGCCCTGGAGCCACAGATACGCAGTATTTT.